The rows below give T cell receptor beta chains drawn from one sample of a study of cytomegalovirus exposure and HLA in healthy donors. This table comes from immunoSEQ multiplex PCR, and its TCRdb copy is limited to in-frame clones, with some not included. The repertoire includes about 49,000 clones, 94% of them detected once, and around 7.8% sits in the top ten. Input material: PBMCs. The origin of the receptors is a woman younger than 35 in good health and CMV-seropositive. CDR3s include the opening cysteine and the closing phenylalanine or tryptophan.

CDR3 | V
CASSFDRGTIQETQYF | TRBV5-6
CASGTTSGRHEQYF | TRBV19
CASSPLPTTGELFF | TRBV28
CASSLTSVDGADTQYF | TRBV7-3
CASSIGQRNTEAFF | TRBV5-1
CASSNDVETQPQHF | TRBV6-6
CASSYMGLQISGANVLTF | TRBV5-1
CASSVAGDETQYF | TRBV9
CASSRGLADEQFF | TRBV9
CASSTGQGAVNEQFF | TRBV28
CASSLTSPGTGELFF | TRBV4-3
CASSQVQGAPGTEAFF | TRBV14
CASSQDRSGTGVYEQYF | TRBV14
CASSSDLNTGELFF | TRBV5-4
CASSLIRGGSGRETQYF | TRBV28
CASSLRRQGLETQYF | TRBV28
CASSASGSTDTQYF | TRBV9
CASAKLGQGIWYEQYF | TRBV7-9
CASSPGQGPYNEQFF | TRBV23-1
CASSQFKSYEQYF | TRBV4-3
CASSDYGVGQIQPQHF | TRBV6-1
CASSLAGGNQPQHF | TRBV19
CASSPPIELGNTIYF | TRBV18
CASSFRTSSYEQYF | TRBV27
CASSYSPAEAFF | TRBV6-6
CASSWPEGENQYF | TRBV28
CASSLGQGFYQPQHF | TRBV5-5
CASSVRWQDTEAFF | TRBV6-1
CASEGSYEQYF | TRBV7-9